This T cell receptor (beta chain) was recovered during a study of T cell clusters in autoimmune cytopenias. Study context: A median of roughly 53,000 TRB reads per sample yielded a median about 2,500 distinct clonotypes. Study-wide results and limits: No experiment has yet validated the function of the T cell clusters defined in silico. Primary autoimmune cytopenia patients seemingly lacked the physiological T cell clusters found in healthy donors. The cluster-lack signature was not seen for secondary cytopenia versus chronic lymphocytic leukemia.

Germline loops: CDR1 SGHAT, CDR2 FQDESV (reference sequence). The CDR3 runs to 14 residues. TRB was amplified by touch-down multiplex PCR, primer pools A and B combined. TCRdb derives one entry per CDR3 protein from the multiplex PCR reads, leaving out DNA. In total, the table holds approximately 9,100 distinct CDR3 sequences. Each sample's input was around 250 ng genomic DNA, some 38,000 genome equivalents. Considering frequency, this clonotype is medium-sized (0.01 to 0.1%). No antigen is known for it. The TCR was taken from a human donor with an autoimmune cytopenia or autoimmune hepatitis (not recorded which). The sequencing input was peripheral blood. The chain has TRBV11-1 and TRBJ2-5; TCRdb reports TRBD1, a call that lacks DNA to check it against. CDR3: CASSRDRDSETQYF.